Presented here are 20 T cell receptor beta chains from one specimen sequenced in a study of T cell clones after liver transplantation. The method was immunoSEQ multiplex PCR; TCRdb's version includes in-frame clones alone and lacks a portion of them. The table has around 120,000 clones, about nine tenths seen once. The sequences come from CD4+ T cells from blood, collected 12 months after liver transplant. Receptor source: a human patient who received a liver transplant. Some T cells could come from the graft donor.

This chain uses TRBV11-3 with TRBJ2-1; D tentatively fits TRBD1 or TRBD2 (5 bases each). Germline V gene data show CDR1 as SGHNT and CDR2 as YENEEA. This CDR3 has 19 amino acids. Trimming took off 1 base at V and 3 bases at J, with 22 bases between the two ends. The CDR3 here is CASSLGASGAVVGYNEQFF. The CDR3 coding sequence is TGTGCCAGCAGCTTAGGAGCCTCCGGGGCGGTTGTTGGCTACAATGAGCAGTTCTTC. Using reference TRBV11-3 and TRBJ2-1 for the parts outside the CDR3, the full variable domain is EAGVVQSPRYKIIEKKQPVAFWCNPISGHNTLYWYLQNLGQGPELLIRYENEEAVDDSQLPKDRFSAERLKGVDSTLKIQPAELGDSAVYLCASSLGASGAVVGYNEQFFGPGTRLTVL.

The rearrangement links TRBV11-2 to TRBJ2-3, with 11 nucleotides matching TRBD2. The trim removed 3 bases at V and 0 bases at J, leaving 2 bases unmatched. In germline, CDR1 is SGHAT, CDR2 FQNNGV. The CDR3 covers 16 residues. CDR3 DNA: TGTGCCAGCAGCTTTCGACTAGCGGGAAGCACAGATACGCAGTATTTT. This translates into CASSFRLAGSTDTQYF.

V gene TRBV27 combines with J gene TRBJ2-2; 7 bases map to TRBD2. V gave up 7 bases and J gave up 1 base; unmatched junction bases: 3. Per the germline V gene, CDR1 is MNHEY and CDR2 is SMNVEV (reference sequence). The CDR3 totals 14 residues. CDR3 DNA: TGTGCCAGCAAGCGGGGTCAGAACACCGGGGAGCTGTTTTTT. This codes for CASKRGQNTGELFF.

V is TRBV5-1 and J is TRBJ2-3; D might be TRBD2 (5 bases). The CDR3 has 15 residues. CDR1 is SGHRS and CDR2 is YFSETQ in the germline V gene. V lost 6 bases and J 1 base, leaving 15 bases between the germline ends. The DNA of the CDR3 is TGCGCCAGCACCACCGGACTTTTGGGCACAGATACGCAGTATTTT. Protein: CASTTGLLGTDTQYF.

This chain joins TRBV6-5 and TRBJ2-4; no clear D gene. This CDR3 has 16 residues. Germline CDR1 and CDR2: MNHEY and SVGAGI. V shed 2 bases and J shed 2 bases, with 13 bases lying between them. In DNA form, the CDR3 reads TGTGCCAGCAGTTACGCCGGTTTAGGTACCAAAAACATTCAGTACTTC. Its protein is CASSYAGLGTKNIQYF.

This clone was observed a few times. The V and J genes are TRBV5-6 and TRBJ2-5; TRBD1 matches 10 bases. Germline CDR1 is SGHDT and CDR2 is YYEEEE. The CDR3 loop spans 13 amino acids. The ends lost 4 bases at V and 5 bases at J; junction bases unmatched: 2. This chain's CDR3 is CASSVDRGETQYF. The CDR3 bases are TGTGCCAGCAGCGTGGACAGGGGGGAGACCCAGTACTTC. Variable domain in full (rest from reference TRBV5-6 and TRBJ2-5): DAGVTQSPTHLIKTRGQQVTLRCSPKSGHDTVSWYQQALGQGPQFIFQYYEEEERQRGNFPDRFSGHQFPNYSSELNVNALLLGDSALYLCASSVDRGETQYFGPGTRLLVL.

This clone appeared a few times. The CDR3 coding sequence is TGTGCCAGCAGCTTCGACAGGCTTAACACAGATACGCAGTATTTT. Encoded protein: CASSFDRLNTDTQYF. This chain uses TRBV7-2 with TRBJ2-3, with D perhaps matching TRBD1 (6 bases). The CDR3 runs to 15 residues. The V and J ends lost 3 bases and 2 bases respectively, with 12 bases between them. The V gene's germline CDR1 is SGHTA and CDR2 FQGNSA.

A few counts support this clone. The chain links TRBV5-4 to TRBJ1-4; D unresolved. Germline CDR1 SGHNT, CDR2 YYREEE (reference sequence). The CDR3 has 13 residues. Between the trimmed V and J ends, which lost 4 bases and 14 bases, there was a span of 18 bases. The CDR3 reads CASSNSVLENLFF. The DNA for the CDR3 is TGTGCCAGCAGCAATTCAGTGTTGGAGAACCTGTTTTTT.

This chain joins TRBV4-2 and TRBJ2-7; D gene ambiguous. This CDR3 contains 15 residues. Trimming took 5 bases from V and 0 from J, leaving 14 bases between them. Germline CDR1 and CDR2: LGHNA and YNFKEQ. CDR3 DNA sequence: TGTGCCAGCAGCTCCCGACGTGGGATCTCCTACGAGCAGTACTTC. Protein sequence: CASSSRRGISYEQYF.

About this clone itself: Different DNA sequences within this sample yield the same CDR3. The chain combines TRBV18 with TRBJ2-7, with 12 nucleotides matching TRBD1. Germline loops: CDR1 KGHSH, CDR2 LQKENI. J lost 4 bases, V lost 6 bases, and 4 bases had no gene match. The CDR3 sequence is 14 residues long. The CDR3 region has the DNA TGTGCCAGCTCCCGGGACAGGGGGCTGTACGAGCAGTACTTC. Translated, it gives CASSRDRGLYEQYF.

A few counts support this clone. The CDR3: CATSGTRADQPQHF. In DNA form, the CDR3 reads TGTGCCACCAGCGGAACGAGGGCGGATCAGCCCCAGCATTTT. The rearrangement links TRBV15 to TRBJ1-5, with no clear D. Germline V gives CDR1 LNHNV, CDR2 YYDKDF (reference sequence). Trimming shortened V by 5 bases and J by 5 bases, and 13 bases separated the two germline ends. The CDR3 runs to 14 residues.

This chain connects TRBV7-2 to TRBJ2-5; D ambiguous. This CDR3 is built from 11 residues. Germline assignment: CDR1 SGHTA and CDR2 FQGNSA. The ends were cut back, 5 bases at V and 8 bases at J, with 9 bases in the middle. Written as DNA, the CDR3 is TGTGCCAGCAGCGCCTACGGAACCCAGTACTTC. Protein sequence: CASSAYGTQYF.

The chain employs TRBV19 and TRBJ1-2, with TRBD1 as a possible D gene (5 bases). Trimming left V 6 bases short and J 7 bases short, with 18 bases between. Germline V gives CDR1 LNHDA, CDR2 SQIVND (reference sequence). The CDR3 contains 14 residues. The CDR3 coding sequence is TGTGCCAGTAGAATACTGGGGGTGACGAGTGGCTACACCTTC. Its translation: CASRILGVTSGYTF.

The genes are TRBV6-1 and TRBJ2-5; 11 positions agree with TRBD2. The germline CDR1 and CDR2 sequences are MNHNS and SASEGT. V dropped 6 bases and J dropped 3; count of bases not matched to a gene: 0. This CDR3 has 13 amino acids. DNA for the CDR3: TGTGCCAGCAGACTAGCGGGAGAAGAGACCCAGTACTTC. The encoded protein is CASRLAGEETQYF.

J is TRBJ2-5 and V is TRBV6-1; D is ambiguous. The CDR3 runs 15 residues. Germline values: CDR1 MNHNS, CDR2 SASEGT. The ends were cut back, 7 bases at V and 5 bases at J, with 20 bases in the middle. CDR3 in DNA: TGTGCCAGCAAAATCCACGTGACCCAGATGGAGACCCAGTACTTC. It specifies CASKIHVTQMETQYF.

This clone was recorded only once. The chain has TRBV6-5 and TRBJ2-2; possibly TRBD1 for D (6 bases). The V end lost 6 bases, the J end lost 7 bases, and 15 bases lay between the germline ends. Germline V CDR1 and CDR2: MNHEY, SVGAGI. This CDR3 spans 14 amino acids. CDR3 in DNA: TGTGCCAGCAGGTCCGGGACAACTTTCGGGGAGCTGTTTTTT. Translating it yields CASRSGTTFGELFF.

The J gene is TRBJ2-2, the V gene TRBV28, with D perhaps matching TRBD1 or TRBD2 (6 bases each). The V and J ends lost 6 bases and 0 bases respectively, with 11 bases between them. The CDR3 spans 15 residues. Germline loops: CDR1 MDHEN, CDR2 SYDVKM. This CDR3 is CASSLGGANTGELFF. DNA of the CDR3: TGTGCCAGCAGCCTCGGGGGCGCGAACACCGGGGAGCTGTTTTTT.

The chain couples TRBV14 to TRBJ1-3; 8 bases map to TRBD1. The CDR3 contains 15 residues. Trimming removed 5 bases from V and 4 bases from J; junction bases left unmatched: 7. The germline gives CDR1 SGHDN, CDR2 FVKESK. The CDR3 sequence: CASSVGQGGGNTIYF. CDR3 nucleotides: TGTGCCAGCAGCGTCGGACAGGGAGGAGGAAACACCATATATTTT.

This chain's CDR3 is CASSSQGNYNEQFF. Written as DNA, the CDR3 is TGTGCCAGCAGCTCACAGGGGAACTACAATGAGCAGTTCTTC. The chain employs TRBV7-3 and TRBJ2-1, with 7 bases aligning to TRBD1. The ends lost 4 bases at V and 3 bases at J; junction bases unmatched: 3. The length of the CDR3 is 14 residues. The V gene's germline CDR1 is SGHTA and CDR2 FQGTGA.

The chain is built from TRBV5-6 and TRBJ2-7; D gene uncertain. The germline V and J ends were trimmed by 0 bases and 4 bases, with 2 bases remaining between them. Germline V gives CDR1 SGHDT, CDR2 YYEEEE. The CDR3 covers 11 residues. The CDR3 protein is CASSLEYEQYF. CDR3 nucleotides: TGTGCCAGCAGCTTGGAGTACGAGCAGTACTTC.